This T cell receptor (beta chain) was captured by sequencing in a study of T cells in Graves' hyperthyroidism and ophthalmopathy. Study-level information: The authors collected peripheral blood at initial diagnosis, before any treatment.

This clonotype was observed at least ten times. CDR3 size: 14 residues. V gave up 6 bases and J gave up 4 bases, with 15 bases separating them. There were TCR beta CDR3 regions amplified from RNA transcripts. Primed by the HTBI set, a first-round RT-PCR was run on the TCR CDR3. TCRdb analysed the multiplex PCR reads with MiXCR anew, one entry per CDR3 protein. The table has hundreds of thousands of distinct CDR3 sequences, about 14% seen once. Patients having uncontrolled infection, another autoimmune disease, pregnancy or lactation were not included. The material sequenced was blood. The source is a woman aged 45-59 years with Graves' ophthalmopathy. The chain carries TRBV12-3 or TRBV12-4 and TRBJ2-5; D assignment may be TRBD1 or TRBD2 (5 bases each). CDR3 DNA: TGTGCCAGCAGCCGGGGACGGCAAGTAGAGACCCAGTACTTC. Its protein product is CASSRGRQVETQYF.